The rows below give T cell receptor beta chains drawn from one sample of a study of OX40 agonist ivuxolimab in advanced cancers. Data came from immunoSEQ multiplex PCR; TCRdb stores just in-frame clones and leaves some out. The sample gives about 35,000 clones, approximately 80% of which show up once; over 20% is in the top ten. This specimen consisted of CD4+ or CD8+ T cells sorted from blood, obtained in a trial of the OX40 agonist ivuxolimab. The receptor set was obtained from an adult with an advanced solid tumor such as melanoma, head and neck, liver or kidney cancer. Each CDR3 is given with its conserved first and last residue. A D gene is named only where the DNA matches it firmly. The size field is filled for only some rows; it gives once, few, many or a size class.

J gene	CDR3 length	clone size	V gene	D gene	CDR3 protein	CDR3 DNA
TRBJ2-5	12	-	TRBV9	-	CASSGREKTQYF	TGTGCCAGCAGTGGCAGGGAAAAGACCCAGTACTTC
TRBJ2-1	17	few	TRBV12-1	-	CASSLSVEGCLQNEQFF	TGTGCCAGCAGCCTATCGGTTGAGGGCTGCCTACAAAATGAGCAGTTCTTC
TRBJ1-2	13	-	TRBV2	-	CASRRDSGDGYTF	TGTGCCAGCAGGAGGGACTCGGGAGATGGCTACACCTTC
TRBJ2-5	15	-	TRBV28	-	CASSPGRAYAETQYF	TGTGCCAGCAGCCCTGGCCGGGCGTATGCAGAGACCCAGTACTTC
TRBJ1-1	15	few	TRBV28	TRBD1	CASSLQTGASTEAFF	TGTGCCAGCAGTTTACAGACAGGGGCCTCCACTGAAGCTTTCTTT
TRBJ2-7	13	-	TRBV7-2	TRBD2	CASSPPTSDEQYF	TGTGCCAGCAGCCCCCCGACTAGCGACGAGCAGTACTTC
TRBJ1-5	17	once	TRBV27	TRBD1	CASSLTGTGAHNQPQHF	TGTGCCAGCAGTTTAACTGGGACAGGGGCCCATAATCAGCCCCAGCATTTT
TRBJ1-3	14	-	TRBV6-1	-	CASGEQGTGNTIYF	TGTGCCAGCGGAGAACAGGGAACTGGAAACACCATATATTTT
TRBJ2-5	16	once	TRBV10-1	-	CASSVGRGAAQETQYF	TGCGCCAGCAGTGTTGGCCGGGGGGCCGCTCAAGAGACCCAGTACTTC
TRBJ1-1	15	-	TRBV11-3	TRBD1	CARPNPGQGDTEAFF	TGTGCCAGACCTAATCCCGGACAGGGGGACACTGAAGCTTTCTTT